The present T cell receptor beta chain was sequenced within a study of CD4 T cells in relation to SARS-CoV-2 and coronaviruses. CDR1 is LNHDA, CDR2 SQIVND, per germline (reference sequence). The CDR3 consists of 14 residues. J lost 6 bases, V lost 4 bases, and 3 bases had no gene match. The data were produced by immunoSEQ multiplex PCR, yet TCRdb's version contains in-frame clones alone and is incomplete. The sample yields 20,000 to 25,000 clones, 65% to 70% seen once. On this clone: The antigen remains undetermined.

Before the COVID-19 pandemic, during about 2011-2019, CD4+ T cells were taken from unexposed donors. The cells were cultured for roughly 11 days before CD4+ T cells were isolated. This TCR was sampled from a human donor in good health. The specimen sequenced was CD4+ T cells from PBMCs, cultured in vitro. The chain is built from TRBV19 and TRBJ2-7; TRBD2 matches at 13 bases. As DNA, the CDR3 is TGTGCCAGTAGTAAGTGGACTAGCGGGAGCGAGCAGTACTTC. Translated: CASSKWTSGSEQYF. Filled out from reference TRBV19 and TRBJ2-7, the complete variable domain reads DGGITQSPKYLFRKEGQNVTLSCEQNLNHDAMYWYRQDPGQGLRLIYYSQIVNDFQKGDIAEGYSVSREKKESFPLTVTSAQKNPTAFYLCASSKWTSGSEQYFGPGTRLTVT.